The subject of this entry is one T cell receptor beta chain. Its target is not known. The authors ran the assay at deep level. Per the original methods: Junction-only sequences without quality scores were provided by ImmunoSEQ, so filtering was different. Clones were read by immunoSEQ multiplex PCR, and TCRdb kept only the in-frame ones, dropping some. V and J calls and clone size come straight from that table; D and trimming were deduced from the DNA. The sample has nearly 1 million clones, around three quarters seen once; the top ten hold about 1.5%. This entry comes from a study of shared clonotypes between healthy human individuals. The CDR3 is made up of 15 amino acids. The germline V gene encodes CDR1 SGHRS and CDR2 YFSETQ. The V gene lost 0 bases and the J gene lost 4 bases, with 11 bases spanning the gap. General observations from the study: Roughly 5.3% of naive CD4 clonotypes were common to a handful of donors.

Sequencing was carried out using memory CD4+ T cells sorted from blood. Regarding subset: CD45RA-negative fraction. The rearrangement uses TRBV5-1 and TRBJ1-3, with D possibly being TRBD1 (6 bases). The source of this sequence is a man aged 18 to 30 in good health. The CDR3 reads CASSLAGGNGNTIYF. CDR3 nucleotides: TGCGCCAGCAGCTTGGCGGGGGGCAACGGAAACACCATATATTTT.